The 32 T cell receptor beta chains given below trace back to one sample, sequenced in a study of T cells after somatic rescue of genetic block. Measured with immunoSEQ multiplex PCR; TCRdb has only the in-frame clones, and not every one. The sample records over 55,000 clones, just over 90% being singletons. The specimen sequenced was peripheral blood mononuclear cells (PBMCs). The receptors stem from a man aged 40-50 years.

The chain employs TRBV19 and TRBJ2-5; no reliable D call. Trimming shortened V by 6 bases and J by 5 bases, and 7 bases separated the two germline ends. The V gene's germline CDR1 is LNHDA and CDR2 SQIVND (reference sequence). This CDR3 region has 11 residues. The CDR3 here is CASSKRETQYF. CDR3 DNA sequence: TGTGCCAGTAGCAAGAGGGAGACCCAGTACTTC.

The chain links TRBV18 to TRBJ1-1; a weak D match, TRBD1 (5 bases). V lost 3 bases, J lost 0 bases, and 8 bases lay in between. Germline V CDR1 and CDR2: KGHSH, LQKENI. The CDR3 totals 14 residues. CDR3 in amino acids: CASSPGTVNTEAFF. In DNA form, the CDR3 reads TGTGCCAGCTCACCCGGGACGGTGAACACTGAAGCTTTCTTT.

CDR3 residues: CASGSRDNSGNTIYF. The CDR3 coding sequence is TGTGCCAGCGGTTCCCGGGACAACTCTGGAAACACCATATATTTT. This chain uses TRBV25-1 with TRBJ1-3; D possibly corresponds to TRBD1 (6 bases). The V end was cut by 8 bases, the J end by 0 bases, with 14 bases between. Looked up from germline, CDR1 is MGHDK and CDR2 is SYGVNS. The CDR3 covers 15 residues. The full variable domain, completed using reference TRBV25-1 and TRBJ1-3, is EADIYQTPRYLVIGTGKKITLECSQTMGHDKMYWYQQDPGMELHLIHYSYGVNSTEKGDLSSESTVSRIRTEHFPLTLESARPSHTSQYLCASGSRDNSGNTIYFGEGSWLTVV.

The CDR3 nucleotides are TGTGCCAGCTCACCACGGGATAGGACAGCGAACACCGGGGAGCTGTTTTTT. Amino acids: CASSPRDRTANTGELFF. The V call is TRBV18, the J call TRBJ2-2; the D gene is possibly TRBD1 (6 bases). Germline CDR1 reads KGHSH; CDR2 reads LQKENI. V was clipped by 1 base and J by 0 bases, with 12 bases between them. The CDR3 length is 17 residues.

The chain carries TRBV5-5 and TRBJ1-1, with D unclear. Trimming removed 2 bases at V and 1 base at J, with 3 bases between. The germline gives CDR1 SGHKS, CDR2 YYEKEE (reference sequence). The length of the CDR3 is 12 residues. The CDR3 here is CASSFKNTEAFF. The CDR3 region has the DNA TGTGCCAGCAGCTTCAAGAACACTGAAGCTTTCTTT.

CDR3: CSVPGQGLPWNTEAFF. CDR3 DNA sequence: TGCAGCGTTCCGGGACAGGGACTTCCGTGGAACACTGAAGCTTTCTTT. The rearrangement uses TRBV29-1 and TRBJ1-1; TRBD1 agrees at 9 bases. The length of the CDR3 is 16 residues. Germline V gives CDR1 SQVTM, CDR2 ANQGSEA. Trimming at V came to 5 bases and at J to 1 base, leaving 11 bases not matched to a gene.

The rearrangement uses TRBV19 and TRBJ2-2; a weak D match, TRBD1 (5 bases). Germline V gene lookup returns CDR1 LNHDA and CDR2 SQIVND (reference sequence). The CDR3 is 15 amino acids. Trimming took off 10 bases at V and 3 bases at J, with 18 bases between the two ends. CDR3 nucleotide sequence: TGTGCCACCACCCGCCGGACAACCTACACCGGGGAGCTGTTTTTT. Its translation: CATTRRTTYTGELFF.

The chain couples TRBV19 to TRBJ1-5; possible D gene TRBD1, 6 bases. The V end lost 1 base, the J end lost 3 bases, and 16 bases lay between the germline ends. The CDR3 runs 17 residues. Germline V gives CDR1 LNHDA, CDR2 SQIVND (reference sequence). The CDR3 DNA is TGTGCCAGTAGTATAGCTGGCAGGGGATCCCACAATCAGCCCCAGCATTTT. This gives the protein CASSIAGRGSHNQPQHF. Looking up the rest from reference TRBV19 and TRBJ1-5 gives the full variable domain: DGGITQSPKYLFRKEGQNVTLSCEQNLNHDAMYWYRQDPGQGLRLIYYSQIVNDFQKGDIAEGYSVSREKKESFPLTVTSAQKNPTAFYLCASSIAGRGSHNQPQHFGDGTRLSIL.

This chain connects TRBV6-5 to TRBJ2-3; TRBD1 aligns across 8 bases. J gave up 7 bases and V 6 bases, and 6 bases lay outside the gene matches. CDR3 size: 13 residues. From germline, CDR1 is MNHEY and CDR2 SVGAGI. CDR3 sequence: CASRADRVYTQYF. The CDR3 coding sequence is TGTGCCAGCAGGGCGGACAGGGTGTATACGCAGTATTTT.

This chain uses TRBV2 with TRBJ2-5; the D is unclear. Judging by the DNA end, TRBJ2-7 fits better; the J call may be wrong. Germline V gene lookup returns CDR1 SNHLY and CDR2 FYNNEI. The CDR3 spans 12 residues. The CDR3 is CASRAVPYEQYF. The CDR3 bases are TGTGCCAGCAGGGCTGTTCCCTACGAGCAGTACTTC.

The rearrangement uses TRBV5-4 and TRBJ1-1, with 9 bases matching TRBD1. Germline CDR1 and CDR2: SGHNT and YYREEE (reference sequence). The CDR3 extends over 15 amino acids. The ends lost 3 bases at V and 7 bases at J; junction bases unmatched: 10. The CDR3 protein is CASSSSRGQGFEAFF. The CDR3 DNA reads TGTGCCAGCAGCTCCTCCCGAGGACAGGGGTTTGAAGCTTTCTTT.

CDR3 amino acids: CASAYYGKTQYF. In nucleotides, the CDR3 is TGTGCCAGCGCGTATTATGGGAAGACCCAGTACTTC. The chain employs TRBV6-1 and TRBJ2-5; no firm D call. Germline assignment: CDR1 MNHNS and CDR2 SASEGT. With 8 bases removed from V and 6 bases from J, the gap between germline ends came to 13 bases. CDR3 length: 12 residues.

V gene TRBV7-9 combines with J gene TRBJ1-5; D perhaps matches TRBD1 (5 bases). Germline-derived CDR1 and CDR2 are SEHNR and FQNEAQ (reference sequence). Trimming took off 1 base at V and 1 base at J, with 14 bases between the two ends. There are 17 residues in the CDR3. The CDR3 nucleotides are TGTGCCAGCAGCTTAGGGGCAGGGCATCGGAGCAATCAGCCCCAGCATTTT. This sequence encodes CASSLGAGHRSNQPQHF.

The rearrangement joins TRBV6-1 to TRBJ2-7; TRBD2 aligns across 8 bases. V shed 1 base, J shed 3 bases, and the junction held 8 bases outside the gene matches. Per the germline V gene, CDR1 is MNHNS and CDR2 is SASEGT. This CDR3 is 16 amino acids long. The CDR3 sequence: CASSEVTGTRYYEQYF. Here the CDR3 DNA reads TGTGCCAGCAGTGAAGTTACCGGGACTAGATACTACGAGCAGTACTTC.

The chain employs TRBV6-5 and TRBJ1-6; no clear D gene. CDR3 length equals 13 residues. The V end was cut by 5 bases, the J end by 10 bases, with 12 bases between. The V gene's germline CDR1 is MNHEY and CDR2 SVGAGI. CDR3 in amino acids: CASSRGDGSPLHF. CDR3 DNA: TGTGCCAGCAGTCGCGGCGATGGATCACCCCTCCACTTT.

V is TRBV7-6 and J is TRBJ1-4, with 7 bases that match TRBD1. The germline gives CDR1 SGHVS, CDR2 FNYEAQ. V dropped 5 bases and J dropped 4; count of bases not matched to a gene: 13. The CDR3 covers 17 residues. Here the CDR3 reads CASSRMSQGVLNEKLFF. As DNA, the CDR3 is TGTGCCAGCAGCCGCATGAGCCAGGGGGTCCTTAATGAAAAACTGTTTTTT. Variable domain in full (rest from reference TRBV7-6 and TRBJ1-4): GAGVSQSPRYKVTKRGQDVALRCDPISGHVSLYWYRQALGQGPEFLTYFNYEAQQDKSGLPNDRFSAERPEGSISTLTIQRTEQRDSAMYRCASSRMSQGVLNEKLFFGSGTQLSVL.

V and J are TRBV7-9 and TRBJ2-5, with D possibly TRBD1 on 5 matching bases. The CDR3 runs to 12 residues. V lost 6 bases and J lost 5, with 10 bases in between. Germline V gene sequence: CDR1 SEHNR, CDR2 FQNEAQ (reference sequence). The CDR3 protein is CASSPKGETQYF. The DNA for the CDR3 is TGTGCCAGCAGTCCAAAGGGGGAGACCCAGTACTTC.

The rearrangement joins TRBV18 to TRBJ2-7; a possible D gene is TRBD1 (5 bases). V was clipped by 0 bases and J by 6 bases, with 12 bases between them. The CDR3 sequence is 14 residues long. The V gene's germline CDR1 is KGHSH and CDR2 LQKENI. The DNA for the CDR3 is TGTGCCAGCTCACCACCGGCAGGGTCACGCGAGCAGTACTTC. Translation gives CASSPPAGSREQYF.

In regard to this clone: The sample has other DNA sequences that encode this CDR3 too. CDR3 coding DNA: TGCGCCAGCAGCCAAGGGACAGGGGGCAATCAGCCCCAGCATTTT. It codes for CASSQGTGGNQPQHF. The J gene is TRBJ1-5, the V gene TRBV4-1; 9 positions match TRBD1. J gave up 2 bases and V 1 base, and 0 bases lay outside the gene matches. CDR3 length: 15 residues. Per germline, CDR1 MGHRA and CDR2 YSYEKL.

The V and J genes are TRBV19 and TRBJ1-5; weak D call: TRBD1 (6 bases). V was cut by 6 bases and J by 2 bases, with 17 bases left in between. CDR3 length equals 16 residues. Germline V gives CDR1 LNHDA, CDR2 SQIVND (reference sequence). Here the CDR3 reads CASRPPGARGNQPQHF. In nucleotides, the CDR3 is TGTGCCAGTAGACCCCCGGGGGCGAGAGGCAATCAGCCCCAGCATTTT. Full variable domain (rest looked up from reference TRBV19 and TRBJ1-5): DGGITQSPKYLFRKEGQNVTLSCEQNLNHDAMYWYRQDPGQGLRLIYYSQIVNDFQKGDIAEGYSVSREKKESFPLTVTSAQKNPTAFYLCASRPPGARGNQPQHFGDGTRLSIL.

The gene calls are TRBV6-4 and TRBJ2-3; TRBD2 matches at 8 bases. The CDR3 runs to 14 residues. The trim removed 5 bases at V and 2 bases at J, leaving 3 bases unmatched. CDR1 is MRHNA and CDR2 is SNTAGT in the germline V gene. The DNA of the CDR3 is TGTGCCAGCAGTCCGACTAGCGCCACAGATACGCAGTATTTT. It codes for CASSPTSATDTQYF.

The chain couples TRBV5-5 to TRBJ1-2, with D perhaps matching TRBD1 (6 bases). The CDR3 contains 15 residues. Germline CDR1 and CDR2: SGHKS and YYEKEE (reference sequence). V was trimmed by 4 bases and J by 8 bases, leaving 21 bases between them. This CDR3 is CASSPRRGAVQGYTF. The CDR3, as DNA: TGTGCCAGCAGCCCCCGGCGGGGGGCTGTTCAGGGCTACACCTTC.

The chain couples TRBV11-2 to TRBJ2-7; D may match TRBD1 or TRBD2 (5 bases each). Germline CDR1 is SGHAT and CDR2 is FQNNGV. Trimming stripped 5 bases from V and 0 bases from J, with 17 bases between. The CDR3 contains 16 residues. The CDR3 bases are TGTGCCAGCAGCGCCACCGGGACGGTAAGCTCCTACGAGCAGTACTTC. Translating gives CASSATGTVSSYEQYF. Full variable domain (remainder filled in from reference TRBV11-2 and TRBJ2-7): EAGVAQSPRYKIIEKRQSVAFWCNPISGHATLYWYQQILGQGPKLLIQFQNNGVVDDSQLPKDRFSAERLKGVDSTLKIQPAKLEDSAVYLCASSATGTVSSYEQYFGPGTRLTVT.

V usage is TRBV29-1 and J usage is TRBJ2-1, with 7 nucleotides matching TRBD1. The CDR3 spans 15 residues. Trimming took 6 bases from V and 4 from J; bases not matched to a gene: 12. CDR1 is SQVTM, CDR2 ANQGSEA, per germline. The CDR3 here is CSVGPGQRIYNEQFF. The CDR3 DNA reads TGCAGCGTCGGACCGGGACAGAGGATTTACAATGAGCAGTTCTTC.

The rearrangement joins TRBV6-4 to TRBJ2-5; D call uncertain. The J call could be wrong; TRBJ2-7 is a better fit for the DNA end. The CDR3 extends over 14 amino acids. From germline, CDR1 is MRHNA and CDR2 SNTAGT. DNA of the CDR3: TGTGCCAGCAGTGAAAGCGCCGACTCCTACGAGCAGTACTTC. It specifies CASSESADSYEQYF.

The J gene is TRBJ2-7, the V gene TRBV10-3, with D perhaps matching TRBD2 (7 bases). V was pared by 2 bases and J by 3 bases, with 14 bases between. The V gene's germline CDR1 is ENHRY and CDR2 SYGVKD. This CDR3 spans 15 amino acids. The CDR3 sequence is CAISETLRGGYEQYF. The CDR3 bases are TGTGCCATCAGTGAGACCCTTAGGGGGGGCTACGAGCAGTACTTC.

The chain is built from TRBV10-2 and TRBJ2-5; 12 nucleotides match TRBD2. Per the germline V gene, CDR1 is WSHSY and CDR2 is SAAADI. The CDR3 runs 15 residues. After removal of 5 bases from V and 2 bases from J, the junction contained 3 bases not matched to a gene. The CDR3 DNA reads TGCGCCAGCAGTCTAGCGGGGGGGAGTCAAGAGACCCAGTACTTC. This sequence encodes CASSLAGGSQETQYF.

This clone has a single count. The gene calls are TRBV5-1 and TRBJ2-1; 12 positions agree with TRBD2. With 5 bases clipped from V and 5 bases from J, the junction kept 8 bases outside the gene matches. There are 16 residues in the CDR3. CDR1 and CDR2 from the germline V gene are SGHRS and YFSETQ. The chain's CDR3 is CASSPLAGGRDNEQFF. The CDR3 region has the DNA TGCGCCAGCAGTCCACTAGCGGGGGGCCGGGACAATGAGCAGTTCTTC.

This clone appeared a single time. This chain uses TRBV4-2 with TRBJ2-2; no clear D. The CDR3 loop spans 15 amino acids. The V end was cut by 8 bases, the J end by 4 bases, with 17 bases between. Looked up from germline, CDR1 is LGHNA and CDR2 is YNFKEQ. CDR3 sequence reads: CASGPSSGGTGELFF. The CDR3 DNA sequence: TGTGCCAGCGGGCCCTCGTCCGGCGGCACCGGGGAGCTGTTTTTT.

Comments on this clone: A read error may account for a junction end that differs from germline. This sequence joins TRBV5-4 and TRBJ2-7, with TRBD2 matching 11 bases. The CDR3 has 17 residues. Germline lookup yields CDR1 SGHNT and CDR2 YYREEE (reference sequence). CDR3 sequence: CASSQEWLAGGLYEQYF. Here the CDR3 DNA reads TGCGCCAGCAGCCAAGAGTGGCTAGCGGGAGGATTATACGAGCAGTACTTC.

The chain has TRBV5-1 and TRBJ2-7; 14 positions match TRBD2. The V segment lost 0 bases and the J segment 4 bases; nucleotides outside the gene matches: 9. This CDR3 has 18 residues. CDR1 is SGHRS, CDR2 YFSETQ, per germline. CDR3 sequence reads: CASSLVGLAGDFGYEQYF. In DNA, the CDR3 is TGCGCCAGCAGCTTGGTGGGACTAGCGGGAGATTTCGGGTACGAGCAGTACTTC.

The chain combines TRBV9 with TRBJ1-1; D is unresolved. Trimming shortened V by 4 bases and J by 4 bases, and 14 bases separated the two germline ends. Germline V gene sequence: CDR1 SGDLS, CDR2 YYNGEE. This CDR3 has 14 residues. The CDR3 DNA follows: TGTGCCAGCAGCATCGACCCGTCGGGCACTGAAGCTTTCTTT. Translating it yields CASSIDPSGTEAFF.